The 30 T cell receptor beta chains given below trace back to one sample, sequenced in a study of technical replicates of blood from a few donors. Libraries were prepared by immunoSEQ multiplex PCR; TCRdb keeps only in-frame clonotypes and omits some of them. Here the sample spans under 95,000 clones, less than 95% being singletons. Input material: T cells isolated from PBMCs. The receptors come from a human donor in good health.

CDR3 sequence: CASSGLQANTGELFF. In DNA, the CDR3 is TGCGCCAGCAGCGGGTTACAGGCGAACACCGGGGAGCTGTTTTTT. The rearrangement links TRBV5-1 to TRBJ2-2; D is perhaps TRBD1 (5 bases). The ends were cut back, 4 bases at V and 0 bases at J, with 10 bases in the middle. The germline gives CDR1 SGHRS, CDR2 YFSETQ. The CDR3 extends over 15 amino acids. Full variable domain (outside the CDR3, taken from reference TRBV5-1 and TRBJ2-2): KAGVTQTPRYLIKTRGQQVTLSCSPISGHRSVSWYQQTPGQGLQFLFEYFSETQRNKGNFPGRFSGRQFSNSRSEMNVSTLELGDSALYLCASSGLQANTGELFFGEGSRLTVL.

The CDR3 protein is CASSSRGSLWPQHF. In DNA, the CDR3 is TGTGCCAGCAGTTCCCGGGGGTCCCTATGGCCCCAGCATTTT. The chain carries TRBV27 and TRBJ1-5; tentative D call: TRBD1 (5 bases). Germline values: CDR1 MNHEY, CDR2 SMNVEV (reference sequence). V lost 4 bases to trimming and J lost 9 bases, with 16 bases between them. This CDR3 is built from 14 residues.

The CDR3 spells CASSWTRFPDTQYF. CDR3 bases: TGCGCCAGTAGCTGGACTAGATTCCCAGATACGCAGTATTTT. The chain uses TRBV10-1 and TRBJ2-3; 7 bases align to TRBD2. The CDR3 has 14 residues. Trimming removed 9 bases from V and 4 bases from J; junction bases left unmatched: 10. The germline V gene encodes CDR1 WNHNN and CDR2 SYGVQD (reference sequence).

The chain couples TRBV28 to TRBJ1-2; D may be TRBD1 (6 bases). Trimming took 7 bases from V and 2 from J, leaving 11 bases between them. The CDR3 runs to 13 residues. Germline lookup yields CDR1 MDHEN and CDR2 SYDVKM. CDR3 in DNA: TGTGCCAGCACAGGGACACCCAACTATGGCTACACCTTC. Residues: CASTGTPNYGYTF.

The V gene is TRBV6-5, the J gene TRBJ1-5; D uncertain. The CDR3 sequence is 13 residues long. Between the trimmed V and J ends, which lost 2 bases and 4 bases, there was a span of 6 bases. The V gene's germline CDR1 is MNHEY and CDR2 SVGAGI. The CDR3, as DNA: TGTGCCAGCAGTTACGAGGTGAATCAGCCCCAGCATTTT. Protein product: CASSYEVNQPQHF.

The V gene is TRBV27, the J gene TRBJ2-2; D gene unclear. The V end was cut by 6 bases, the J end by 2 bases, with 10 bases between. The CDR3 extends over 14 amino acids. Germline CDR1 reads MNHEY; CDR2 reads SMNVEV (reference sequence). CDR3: CASRPDTNTGELFF. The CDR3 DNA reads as TGTGCCAGCAGGCCCGACACTAACACCGGGGAGCTGTTTTTT.

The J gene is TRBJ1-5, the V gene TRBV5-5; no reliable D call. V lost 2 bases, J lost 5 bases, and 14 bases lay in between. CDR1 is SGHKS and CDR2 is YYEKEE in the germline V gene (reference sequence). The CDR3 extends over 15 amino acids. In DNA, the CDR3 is TGTGCCAGCAGCTTCGCCCCGGACTCTTATCAGCCCCAGCATTTT. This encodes CASSFAPDSYQPQHF. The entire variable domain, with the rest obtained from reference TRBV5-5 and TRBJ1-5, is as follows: DAGVTQSPTHLIKTRGQQVTLRCSPISGHKSVSWYQQVLGQGPQFIFQYYEKEERGRGNFPDRFSARQFPNYSSELNVNALLLGDSALYLCASSFAPDSYQPQHFGDGTRLSIL.

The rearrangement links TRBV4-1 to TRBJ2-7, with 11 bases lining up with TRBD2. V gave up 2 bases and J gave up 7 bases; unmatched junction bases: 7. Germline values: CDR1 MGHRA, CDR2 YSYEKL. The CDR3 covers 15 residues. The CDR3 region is CASSQLAGGPHEQYF. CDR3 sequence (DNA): TGCGCCAGCAGCCAATTAGCGGGAGGGCCTCATGAGCAGTACTTC.

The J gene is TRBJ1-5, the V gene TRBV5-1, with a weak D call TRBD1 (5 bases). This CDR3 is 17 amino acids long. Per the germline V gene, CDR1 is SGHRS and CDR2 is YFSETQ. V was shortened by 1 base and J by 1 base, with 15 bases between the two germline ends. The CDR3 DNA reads TGCGCCAGCAGCTTGAGAGGGGCCGGGGGGAGCAATCAGCCCCAGCATTTT. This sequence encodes CASSLRGAGGSNQPQHF.

This CDR3 is CALGGSADTQYF. CDR3 DNA sequence: TGTGCCCTCGGGGGATCGGCAGATACGCAGTATTTT. The rearrangement links TRBV6-1 to TRBJ2-3, with D possibly being TRBD2 (6 bases). V was pared by 11 bases and J by 4 bases, with 13 bases between. The germline CDR1 and CDR2 sequences are MNHNS and SASEGT. The CDR3 is made up of 12 amino acids.

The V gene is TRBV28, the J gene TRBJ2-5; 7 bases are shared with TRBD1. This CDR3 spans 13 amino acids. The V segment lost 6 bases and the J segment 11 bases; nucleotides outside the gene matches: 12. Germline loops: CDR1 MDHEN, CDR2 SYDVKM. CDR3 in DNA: TGTGCCAGCAGCAATCTGGGACAGCTAACTCAGTACTTC. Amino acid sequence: CASSNLGQLTQYF.

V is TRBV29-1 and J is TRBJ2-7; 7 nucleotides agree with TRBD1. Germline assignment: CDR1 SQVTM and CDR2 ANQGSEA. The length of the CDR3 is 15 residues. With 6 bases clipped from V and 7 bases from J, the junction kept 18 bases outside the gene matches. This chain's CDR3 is CSVVLPGQQVPEQYF. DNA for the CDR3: TGCAGCGTAGTATTACCGGGACAGCAGGTCCCGGAGCAGTACTTC.

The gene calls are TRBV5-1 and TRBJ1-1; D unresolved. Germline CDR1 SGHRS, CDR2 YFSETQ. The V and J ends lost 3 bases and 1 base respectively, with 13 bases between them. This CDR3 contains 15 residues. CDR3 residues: CASSSRSYPNTEAFF. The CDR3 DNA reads TGCGCCAGCAGCTCCCGATCCTACCCGAACACTGAAGCTTTCTTT.

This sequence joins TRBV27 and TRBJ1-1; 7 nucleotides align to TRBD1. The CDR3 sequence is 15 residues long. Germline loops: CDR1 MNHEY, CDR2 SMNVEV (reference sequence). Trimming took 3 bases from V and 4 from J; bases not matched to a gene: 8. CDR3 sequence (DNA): TGTGCCAGCAGTTTCGGAACATACAGGGGCACTGAAGCTTTCTTT. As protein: CASSFGTYRGTEAFF.

The CDR3 DNA sequence: TGTGCCAGCAGCCTAAATGGAGGGGGCGCGACTTTCTTT. Amino acid sequence: CASSLNGGGATFF. J is TRBJ1-1 and V is TRBV7-3; TRBD1 agrees at 7 bases. The V and J ends lost 5 bases and 12 bases, in that order; junction bases with no gene match: 12. Germline lookup yields CDR1 SGHTA and CDR2 FQGTGA. The CDR3 covers 13 residues.

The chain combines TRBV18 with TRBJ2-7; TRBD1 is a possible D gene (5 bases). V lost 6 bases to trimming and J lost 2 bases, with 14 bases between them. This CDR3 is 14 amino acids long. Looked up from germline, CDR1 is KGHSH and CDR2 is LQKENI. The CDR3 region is CASSVGQGPYEQYF. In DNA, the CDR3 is TGTGCCAGCTCGGTGGGGCAGGGCCCCTACGAGCAGTACTTC.

The CDR3 nucleotides are TGTGCCAGCAGCTTAACTACCAGCCCCTACGAGCAGTACTTC. Its protein is CASSLTTSPYEQYF. The chain has TRBV7-9 and TRBJ2-7; D remains unclear. The germline V and J ends were trimmed by 2 bases and 2 bases, with 10 bases remaining between them. The CDR3 runs 14 residues. Germline V lookup: CDR1 SEHNR, CDR2 FQNEAQ (reference sequence).

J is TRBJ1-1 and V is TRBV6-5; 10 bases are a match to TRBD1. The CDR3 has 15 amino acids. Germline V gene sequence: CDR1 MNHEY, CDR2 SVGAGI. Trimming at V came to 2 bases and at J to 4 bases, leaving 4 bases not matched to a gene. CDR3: CASSYGTGASTEAFF. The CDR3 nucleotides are TGTGCCAGCAGTTACGGGACAGGGGCAAGCACTGAAGCTTTCTTT.

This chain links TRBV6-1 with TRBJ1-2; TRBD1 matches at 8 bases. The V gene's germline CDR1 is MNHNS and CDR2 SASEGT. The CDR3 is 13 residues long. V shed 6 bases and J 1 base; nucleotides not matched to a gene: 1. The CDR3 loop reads CASSGQGNYGYTF. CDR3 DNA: TGTGCCAGCAGCGGACAGGGTAACTATGGCTACACCTTC.

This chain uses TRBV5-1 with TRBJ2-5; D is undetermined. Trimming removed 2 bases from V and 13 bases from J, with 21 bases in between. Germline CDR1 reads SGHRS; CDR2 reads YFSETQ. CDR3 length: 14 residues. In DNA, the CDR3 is TGCGCCAGCAGCTTCTTCATTCGCAACTCGGTTGGGTACTTC. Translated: CASSFFIRNSVGYF.

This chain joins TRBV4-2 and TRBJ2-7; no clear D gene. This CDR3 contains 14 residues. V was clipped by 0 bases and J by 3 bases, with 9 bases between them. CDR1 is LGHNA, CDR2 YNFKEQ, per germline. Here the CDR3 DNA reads TGTGCCAGCAGCCAAGACAGGCGCCTCTACGAGCAGTACTTC. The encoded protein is CASSQDRRLYEQYF.

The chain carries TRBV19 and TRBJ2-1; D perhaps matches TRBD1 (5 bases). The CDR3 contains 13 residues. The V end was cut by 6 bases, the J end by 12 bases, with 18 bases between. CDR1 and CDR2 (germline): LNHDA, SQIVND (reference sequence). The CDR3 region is CASSLGGAPAQFF. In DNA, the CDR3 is TGTGCCAGTAGCCTGGGTGGGGCTCCGGCGCAGTTCTTC.

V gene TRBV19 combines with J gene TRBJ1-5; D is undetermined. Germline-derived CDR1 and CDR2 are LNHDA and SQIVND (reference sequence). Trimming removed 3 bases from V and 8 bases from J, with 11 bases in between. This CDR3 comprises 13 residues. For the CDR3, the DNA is TGTGCCAGTAGTATGGAGGGCTTGGAGCCCCAGCATTTT. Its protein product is CASSMEGLEPQHF.

The CDR3: CASSAVVRDRGPRDYGYTF. The CDR3 DNA reads as TGTGCCAGCAGCGCCGTCGTCCGGGACAGGGGGCCGCGGGACTATGGCTACACCTTC. V gene TRBV7-9 combines with J gene TRBJ1-2; 12 bases fit TRBD1. Germline V lookup: CDR1 SEHNR, CDR2 FQNEAQ (reference sequence). The ends lost 5 bases at V and 3 bases at J; junction bases unmatched: 16. The CDR3 totals 19 residues.

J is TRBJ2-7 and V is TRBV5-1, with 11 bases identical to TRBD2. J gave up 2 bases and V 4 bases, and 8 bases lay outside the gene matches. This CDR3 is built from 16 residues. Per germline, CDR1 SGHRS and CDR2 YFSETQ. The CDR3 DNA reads TGCGCCAGCAGCCCTATAACTAGCGGGAGACCCTACGAGCAGTACTTC. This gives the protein CASSPITSGRPYEQYF.

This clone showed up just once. The CDR3 DNA is TGTGCCAGCAGCGTAGCAACTAGCGTGACAGATACGCAGTATTTT. The encoded protein is CASSVATSVTDTQYF. The chain joins TRBV9 to TRBJ2-3; TRBD2 agrees at 7 bases. J lost 3 bases, V lost 0 bases, and 4 bases had no gene match. Looked up from germline, CDR1 is SGDLS and CDR2 is YYNGEE. The CDR3 is 15 amino acids.

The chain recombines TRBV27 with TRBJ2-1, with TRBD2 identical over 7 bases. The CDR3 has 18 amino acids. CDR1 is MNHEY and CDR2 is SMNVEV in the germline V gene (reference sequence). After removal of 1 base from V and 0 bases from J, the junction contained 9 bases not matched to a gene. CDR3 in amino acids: CASSLYSRGVSSYNEQFF. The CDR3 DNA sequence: TGTGCCAGCAGTTTATACTCCCGGGGGGTTAGCTCCTACAATGAGCAGTTCTTC.

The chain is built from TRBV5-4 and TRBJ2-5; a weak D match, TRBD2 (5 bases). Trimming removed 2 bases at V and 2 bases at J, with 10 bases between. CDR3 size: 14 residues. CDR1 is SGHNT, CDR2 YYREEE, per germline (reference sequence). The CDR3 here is CASSLGSAQETQYF. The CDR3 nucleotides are TGTGCCAGCAGCTTAGGGAGCGCGCAAGAGACCCAGTACTTC.

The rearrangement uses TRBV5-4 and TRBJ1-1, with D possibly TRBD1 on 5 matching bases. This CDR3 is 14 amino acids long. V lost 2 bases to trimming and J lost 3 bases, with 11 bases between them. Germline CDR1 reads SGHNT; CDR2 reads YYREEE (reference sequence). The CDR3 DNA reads TGTGCCAGCAGCTTTAGGGGCGGTGACACTGAAGCTTTCTTT. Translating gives CASSFRGGDTEAFF. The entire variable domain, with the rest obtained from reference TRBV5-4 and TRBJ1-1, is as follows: ETGVTQSPTHLIKTRGQQVTLRCSSQSGHNTVSWYQQALGQGPQFIFQYYREEENGRGNFPPRFSGLQFPNYSSELNVNALELDDSALYLCASSFRGGDTEAFFGQGTRLTVV.

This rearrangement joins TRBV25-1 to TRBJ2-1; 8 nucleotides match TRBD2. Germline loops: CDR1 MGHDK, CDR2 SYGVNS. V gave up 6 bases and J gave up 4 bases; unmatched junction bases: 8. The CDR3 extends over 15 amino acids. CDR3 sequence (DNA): TGTGCCAGCAGAGAACCCGGGGGGGGATACAATGAGCAGTTCTTC. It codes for CASREPGGGYNEQFF.